This T cell receptor beta chain was identified during a study of T cell repertoires in cytomegalovirus infection. TCRdb redid the calling of the reads with MiXCR, one entry per CDR3 protein. Of 700,000 to 950,000 distinct CDR3 sequences listed, approximately 32% are singletons. Germline V lookup: CDR1 SGHVS, CDR2 FNYEAQ. The CDR3 length is 15 residues. With 5 bases clipped from V and 0 bases from J, the junction kept 6 bases outside the gene matches. Concerning this clonotype: Its antigen is not known.

Sequencing was performed on cultured CD8+ T cells from PBMCs, taken from culture after CMV antigen stimulation. This clonotype was sampled from a human donor in good health (CMV status not recorded). Some clones in this sample may be carry-over from other donors' samples. The chain couples TRBV7-6 to TRBJ1-2, with 7 bases aligning to TRBD1. CDR3 sequence: CASSPGQQANYGYTF. The CDR3 DNA reads TGTGCCAGCAGCCCGGGACAGCAAGCTAACTATGGCTACACCTTC.